The sequence of this T cell receptor (beta chain) was determined in a study of shared clonotypes between healthy human individuals. The overall study: CD4 naive and memory got three plates each, CD8 naive two, CD8 memory one.

Study-level points and caveats: Large depth notwithstanding, sorted-subset sequencing proved incomplete by rarefaction.

Germline CDR1 and CDR2: SGHTA and FQGTGA. The CDR3 contains 14 residues. V lost 3 bases and J 0 bases, leaving 7 bases between the germline ends. On this clone: Its antigen is currently unknown. Other DNA variants within this sample encode the same CDR3.

All donors were Caucasian adults living in Nashville, Tennessee. Method: immunoSEQ multiplex PCR; TCRdb's copy keeps in-frame clones and lacks some. The sample yields 2 million to 2.5 million clones, roughly 90% seen once. V and J are TRBV7-3 and TRBJ2-3; D is undetermined. The TCR sequence derives from a man younger than 35 in good health. Some clones in this sample may be carry-over from other donors' samples. Sequencing was carried out using naive CD4+ T cells from PBMCs. Indicated subset: CD45RA+ positively selected. The DNA for the CDR3 is TGTGCCAGCAGCTTGGGATTAAGCACAGATACGCAGTATTTT. Translating gives CASSLGLSTDTQYF.